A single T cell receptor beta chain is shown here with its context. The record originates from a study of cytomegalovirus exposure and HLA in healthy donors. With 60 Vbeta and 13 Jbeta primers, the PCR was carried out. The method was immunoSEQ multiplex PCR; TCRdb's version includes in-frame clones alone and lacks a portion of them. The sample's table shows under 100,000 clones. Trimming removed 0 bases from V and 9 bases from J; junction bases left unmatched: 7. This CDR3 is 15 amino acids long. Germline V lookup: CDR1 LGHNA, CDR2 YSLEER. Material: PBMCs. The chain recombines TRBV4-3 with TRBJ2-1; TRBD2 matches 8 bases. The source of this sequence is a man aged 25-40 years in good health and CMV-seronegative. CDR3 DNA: TGCGCCAGCAGCCAAGAGGGACTAGATGGAAGTGAGCAGTTCTTC. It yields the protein CASSQEGLDGSEQFF.